This entry describes one T cell receptor (beta chain). The data originate from a study of blood T cell repertoires in COVID-19. Generated by immunoSEQ multiplex PCR, the TCRdb table keeps only in-frame clones and is missing some. This table holds some 150,000 clones, more than 65% found once. This clonotype was obtained from a woman between 50 and 59 years old with acute or convalescent COVID-19. Material: peripheral blood.

CDR3 sequence: CASSLAQETQYF. In nucleotides, the CDR3 is TGTGCCAGCAGCTTAGCTCAAGAGACCCAGTACTTC. J is TRBJ2-5 and V is TRBV11-2; no clear D gene. With 1 base removed from V and 2 bases from J, the gap between germline ends came to 2 bases. This CDR3 has 12 amino acids. The germline V gene has CDR1 SGHAT and CDR2 FQNNGV. The full variable domain, rest sourced from reference TRBV11-2 and TRBJ2-5, is EAGVAQSPRYKIIEKRQSVAFWCNPISGHATLYWYQQILGQGPKLLIQFQNNGVVDDSQLPKDRFSAERLKGVDSTLKIQPAKLEDSAVYLCASSLAQETQYFGPGTRLLVL.